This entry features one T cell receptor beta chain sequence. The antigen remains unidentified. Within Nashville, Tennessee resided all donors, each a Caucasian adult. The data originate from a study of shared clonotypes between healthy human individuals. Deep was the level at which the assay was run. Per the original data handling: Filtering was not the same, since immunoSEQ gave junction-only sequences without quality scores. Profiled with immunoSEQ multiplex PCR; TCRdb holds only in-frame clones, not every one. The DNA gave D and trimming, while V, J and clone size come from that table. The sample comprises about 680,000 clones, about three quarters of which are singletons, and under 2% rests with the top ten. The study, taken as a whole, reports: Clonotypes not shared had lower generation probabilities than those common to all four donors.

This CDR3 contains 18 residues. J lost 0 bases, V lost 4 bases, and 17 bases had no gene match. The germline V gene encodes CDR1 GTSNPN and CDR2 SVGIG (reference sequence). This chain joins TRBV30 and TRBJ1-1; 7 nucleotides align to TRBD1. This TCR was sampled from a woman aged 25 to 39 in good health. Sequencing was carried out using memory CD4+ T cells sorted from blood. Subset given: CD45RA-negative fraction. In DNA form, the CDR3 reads TGTGCCTGGAAACGAGTAGGGGGCGGTGGAAAAATGAACACTGAAGCTTTCTTT. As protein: CAWKRVGGGGKMNTEAFF.